The source of this TCR beta chain is a study of metastatic and nonmetastatic thyroid tumors. Study details: It was across blood and tumor or nodule tissue from malignant and benign thyroid patients that repertoires were compared. Study-level points and caveats: Significantly higher TCR beta diversity was reportedly seen in malignant thyroid tumors than benign nodules, in blood and tumor.

Thyroid surgery was performed in patients who had received no treatment beforehand. V was trimmed by 7 bases and J by 2 bases, leaving 16 bases between them. The CDR3 length is 15 residues. This clone was observed many times. Antigen: not known. The sample carries other DNA sequences with the same CDR3. TCRdb re-analyzed the PCR reads through MiXCR. The repertoire holds about 16,000 clones, 20% to 30% seen once, with approximately 7.7% in the top ten. This clonotype originated in a female donor with papillary thyroid cancer or a benign thyroid nodule (not recorded which). Some clones in this sample may be carry-over from other donors' samples. The rearrangement joins TRBV12-3 or TRBV12-4 to TRBJ2-3; D is unclear. The source material was tumor tissue. The CDR3 DNA is TGTGCCAGCACTCCCCCCCCCGGCTACACAGATACGCAGTATTTT. Protein: CASTPPPGYTDTQYF.